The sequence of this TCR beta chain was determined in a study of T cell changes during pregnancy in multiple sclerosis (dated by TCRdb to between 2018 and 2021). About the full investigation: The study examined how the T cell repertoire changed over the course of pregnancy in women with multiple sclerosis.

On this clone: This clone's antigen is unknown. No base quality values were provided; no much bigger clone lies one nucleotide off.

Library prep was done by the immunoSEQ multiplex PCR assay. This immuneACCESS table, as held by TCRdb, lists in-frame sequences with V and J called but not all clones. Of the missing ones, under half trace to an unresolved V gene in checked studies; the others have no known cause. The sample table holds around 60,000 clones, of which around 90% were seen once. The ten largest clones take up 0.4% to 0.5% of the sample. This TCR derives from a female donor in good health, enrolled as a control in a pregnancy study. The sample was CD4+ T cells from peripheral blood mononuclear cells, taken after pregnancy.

The bases read TGTGCCAGCAGTGTGGAGCGGGGGTCAGATACGCAGTATTTT. This is translated as CASSVERGSDTQYF. Here the chain combines TRBV6-4 and TRBJ2-3, with 8 bases in between that match TRBD2. The CDR3, from cysteine to phenylalanine, totals 14 residues. Of all the DNA, just the CDR3 is kept, 42 bases in frame from base 1. Here V drops 4 bases and J drops 4 bases, and the junction holds 4 bases not matched to any gene. Reading the germline V gene gives CDR1 MRHNA and CDR2 SNTAGT.